This TCR beta chain was retrieved from a study of response to subunit inactivated influenza vaccine. TCRdb called the RT-PCR reads again in MiXCR, with one record for every CDR3 protein. The sample contains approximately 520,000 distinct CDR3 sequences, 25% of which appear only once. The length of the CDR3 is 14 residues. Trimming removed 6 bases from V and 1 base from J, with 12 bases in between. The rearrangement joins TRBV12-3 or TRBV12-4 to TRBJ1-1; D unresolved. This sequence was found in a middle-aged man who received an inactivated influenza vaccine. Sequenced here: CD4+ T cells sorted from PBMCs, sampled 4 to 6 days after vaccination. The CDR3 sequence: CASSPTPSNTEAFF. The CDR3 DNA reads as TGTGCCAGCAGCCCGACACCTTCGAACACTGAAGCTTTCTTT.